This T cell receptor beta chain is drawn from a study of blood T cells in healthy people across ages. Notes on the study in general: Unknown donor CMV status possibly confounded expanded clonotype changes.

Every sample yielded at least 6.5 million isolated PBMCs. For this clonotype: Its antigen is unidentified.

The use of a sample-barcoded 5' primer and a J-beta primer mix characterized a second PCR of about 7 to 12 cycles. One entry per CDR3 protein results from TCRdb running MiXCR on the 5' RACE reads. There are around 790,000 distinct CDR3 sequences in the sample; around 43% occur only once, and about a fifth lies in the top ten. Germline-derived CDR1 and CDR2 are LGHNA and YSLEER. The CDR3 runs 15 residues. V was clipped by 4 bases and J by 2 bases; unmatched bases: 3. The TCR comes from a man between 60 and 75 years old in good health. The chain recombines TRBV4-3 with TRBJ1-2; the match to TRBD1 covers 11 bases. The sequenced sample was blood. The DNA of the CDR3 is TGCGCCAGCAGCCCAAGGGACAGGGGGAACTATGGCTACACCTTC. Translating gives CASSPRDRGNYGYTF.